Following are 20 T cell receptor beta chains from one sample sequenced in a study of cytomegalovirus exposure and HLA in healthy donors. The PCR contained 60 Vbeta and 13 Jbeta primers. This table comes from immunoSEQ multiplex PCR, and its TCRdb copy is limited to in-frame clones, with some not included. In the table there are roughly 100,000 clones, 65% to 85% of which are singletons. Sequencing input: PBMCs. These receptors were collected from a man aged 45 to 65 in good health and CMV-seropositive.

This chain uses TRBV14 with TRBJ2-5, with D possibly being TRBD1 (5 bases). The DNA end lines up better with TRBJ2-7; the J call may be wrong. CDR1 and CDR2 from the germline V gene are SGHDN and FVKESK. CDR3 size: 15 residues. The CDR3 DNA follows: TGTGCCAGCAGCCAAGGTCGACAGCCGTACTACGAGCAGTACTTC. This encodes CASSQGRQPYYEQYF.

This clone has only a few counts. The chain links TRBV28 to TRBJ2-4; 8 bases align to TRBD1. The V gene end was trimmed by 4 bases and the J gene end by 1 base; junction bases not matched to a gene: 9. Germline CDR1 and CDR2: MDHEN and SYDVKM. The CDR3 spans 17 residues. In nucleotides, the CDR3 is TGTGCCAGCAGTTCTAAACAGGGGGTCTTCGCCAAAAACATTCAGTACTTC. This gives the protein CASSSKQGVFAKNIQYF.

This clone has more than one count but fewer than ten. The V call is TRBV7-9, the J call TRBJ2-1, with 7 bases lining up with TRBD1. Germline V gene data show CDR1 as SEHNR and CDR2 as FQNEAQ (reference sequence). The CDR3 totals 18 residues. The ends lost 2 bases at V and 6 bases at J; junction bases unmatched: 16. CDR3 loop: CASSLLREGGGFVNEQFF. As DNA, the CDR3 is TGTGCCAGCAGCTTATTACGTGAAGGGGGCGGATTCGTCAATGAGCAGTTCTTC.

The rearrangement joins TRBV19 to TRBJ1-3; D is undetermined. Germline-derived CDR1 and CDR2 are LNHDA and SQIVND (reference sequence). With 9 bases removed from V and 1 base from J, the gap between germline ends came to 19 bases. There are 16 residues in the CDR3. The CDR3 nucleotides are TGTGCCAGCGGGAAACTACCGCCTTCTTCTGGAAACACCATATATTTT. Protein: CASGKLPPSSGNTIYF. Filled out from reference TRBV19 and TRBJ1-3, the complete variable domain reads DGGITQSPKYLFRKEGQNVTLSCEQNLNHDAMYWYRQDPGQGLRLIYYSQIVNDFQKGDIAEGYSVSREKKESFPLTVTSAQKNPTAFYLCASGKLPPSSGNTIYFGEGSWLTVV.

The chain joins TRBV6-1 to TRBJ2-1; TRBD2 matches 10 bases. The CDR3 is 16 residues long. The germline V gene has CDR1 MNHNS and CDR2 SASEGT. Trimming cost V 3 bases and J 7 bases; bases outside gene matches: 9. CDR3 bases: TGTGCCAGCAGTGACCCCCTAGCGGGAGTTAGGAATGAGCAGTTCTTC. This encodes CASSDPLAGVRNEQFF.

This clone was found a few times. This chain links TRBV7-9 with TRBJ1-1; 11 positions match TRBD1. The ends lost 4 bases at V and 3 bases at J; junction bases unmatched: 16. Germline loops: CDR1 SEHNR, CDR2 FQNEAQ (reference sequence). This CDR3 is built from 19 residues. CDR3 bases: TGTGCCAGCAGCTCCAAGGACAGGGGGCGCCTACAAGGGTACACTGAAGCTTTCTTT. Its translation is CASSSKDRGRLQGYTEAFF.

The chain combines TRBV27 with TRBJ1-6; D perhaps matches TRBD1 (5 bases). The CDR3 runs to 15 residues. Germline CDR1 reads MNHEY; CDR2 reads SMNVEV (reference sequence). V gave up 5 bases and J gave up 10 bases, with 18 bases separating them. In DNA, the CDR3 is TGTGCCAGCAGTCCCCTGAGTAAGGGGAACTCACCCCTCCACTTT. Translated: CASSPLSKGNSPLHF.

This clone came up once. The chain joins TRBV10-3 to TRBJ2-5; tentative D call: TRBD1 (5 bases). The better agreement between TRBJ2-7 and the DNA end casts doubt on the J call. The CDR3 is 15 amino acids. Per germline, CDR1 ENHRY and CDR2 SYGVKD. The CDR3 region is CAISEGVTATYEQYF. The CDR3 region has the DNA TGTGCCATCAGTGAAGGGGTGACCGCAACCTACGAGCAGTACTTC.

The rearrangement links TRBV2 to TRBJ2-3; 8 nucleotides match TRBD1. From germline, CDR1 is SNHLY and CDR2 FYNNEI. The CDR3 sequence is 14 residues long. Trimming took 5 bases from V and 4 from J; bases not matched to a gene: 5. This CDR3 reads CASSSGQGPDTQYF. CDR3 nucleotide sequence: TGTGCCAGCAGTTCCGGACAGGGCCCAGATACGCAGTATTTT.

This chain connects TRBV7-9 to TRBJ2-3; D remains ambiguous. CDR1 is SEHNR and CDR2 is FQNEAQ in the germline V gene (reference sequence). The V end lost 2 bases, the J end lost 0 bases, and 18 bases lay between the germline ends. CDR3 length equals 18 residues. CDR3 amino acids: CASSLRLRDAPSTDTQYF. The DNA for the CDR3 is TGTGCCAGCAGCTTAAGACTCCGCGATGCACCTAGCACAGATACGCAGTATTTT. The full variable domain, with the rest looked up from reference TRBV7-9 and TRBJ2-3, is DTGVSQNPRHKITKRGQNVTFRCDPISEHNRLYWYRQTLGQGPEFLTYFQNEAQLEKSRLLSDRFSAERPKGSFSTLEIQRTEQGDSAMYLCASSLRLRDAPSTDTQYFGPGTRLTVL.

The chain links TRBV7-2 to TRBJ2-7; weak D call: TRBD2 (6 bases). The CDR3 consists of 13 residues. Germline V CDR1 and CDR2: SGHTA, FQGNSA. V was cut by 5 bases and J by 7 bases, with 15 bases left in between. DNA of the CDR3: TGTGCCAGCAGCCCTGGACTAACCGGTGAGCAGTACTTC. Its protein product is CASSPGLTGEQYF. Complete variable domain (other parts from reference TRBV7-2 and TRBJ2-7): GAGVSQSPSNKVTEKGKDVELRCDPISGHTALYWYRQSLGQGLEFLIYFQGNSAPDKSGLPSDRFSAERTGGSVSTLTIQRTQQEDSAVYLCASSPGLTGEQYFGPGTRLTVT.

V and J are TRBV7-2 and TRBJ2-2; D not certain. CDR1 is SGHTA, CDR2 FQGNSA, per germline. The V gene lost 4 bases and the J gene lost 8 bases, with 11 bases spanning the gap. The CDR3 is made up of 13 amino acids. The CDR3 DNA sequence: TGTGCCAGCAGCTCCCCAGTGGTGGGGGAGCTGTTTTTT. This translates into CASSSPVVGELFF. Complete variable domain (other parts from reference TRBV7-2 and TRBJ2-2): GAGVSQSPSNKVTEKGKDVELRCDPISGHTALYWYRQSLGQGLEFLIYFQGNSAPDKSGLPSDRFSAERTGGSVSTLTIQRTQQEDSAVYLCASSSPVVGELFFGEGSRLTVL.

This clone has just one count. The rearrangement joins TRBV6-5 to TRBJ2-7; 10 bases align to TRBD2. The germline V gene encodes CDR1 MNHEY and CDR2 SVGAGI. This CDR3 is 15 amino acids long. After removal of 2 bases from V and 3 bases from J, the junction contained 4 bases not matched to a gene. The CDR3 sequence is CASSYGTSEIYEQYF. As DNA, the CDR3 is TGTGCCAGCAGTTACGGGACTAGCGAGATCTACGAGCAGTACTTC.

Concerning this clone itself: This sample includes further DNA sequences coding for the same CDR3. This chain connects TRBV6-5 to TRBJ2-1; no clear D gene. The CDR3 contains 15 residues. Trimming removed 6 bases at V and 1 base at J, with 13 bases between. From germline, CDR1 is MNHEY and CDR2 SVGAGI. CDR3 coding DNA: TGTGCCAGCAGACCAACCCGGAGATCCTACAATGAGCAGTTCTTC. This translates into CASRPTRRSYNEQFF.

V usage is TRBV7-3 and J usage is TRBJ2-1, with D perhaps TRBD2 (5 bases). Germline loops: CDR1 SGHTA, CDR2 FQGTGA. This CDR3 region has 13 residues. V lost 1 base to trimming and J lost 6 bases, with 7 bases between them. The CDR3 here is CASSLRGSNEQFF. CDR3 in DNA: TGTGCCAGCAGCTTAAGAGGGTCCAATGAGCAGTTCTTC.

The chain links TRBV28 to TRBJ2-3; the match to TRBD2 covers 7 bases. This CDR3 spans 16 amino acids. With 1 base clipped from V and 0 bases from J, the junction kept 4 bases outside the gene matches. Per the germline V gene, CDR1 is MDHEN and CDR2 is SYDVKM. The CDR3 region has the DNA TGTGCCAGCAGTTTATCCGGGGGAGGGAGCACAGATACGCAGTATTTT. Translating gives CASSLSGGGSTDTQYF.

The sample holds a few counts of this clone. This chain uses TRBV7-2 with TRBJ2-1; 7 bases fit TRBD2. V lost 5 bases and J lost 5; bases outside the gene matches: 9. The CDR3 length is 15 residues. The V gene's germline CDR1 is SGHTA and CDR2 FQGNSA. CDR3 in DNA: TGTGCCAGCAGCCCTTGGGGGGGGTTTCACAATGAGCAGTTCTTC. Protein product: CASSPWGGFHNEQFF. Supplemented by reference TRBV7-2 and TRBJ2-1, the full variable domain reads GAGVSQSPSNKVTEKGKDVELRCDPISGHTALYWYRQSLGQGLEFLIYFQGNSAPDKSGLPSDRFSAERTGGSVSTLTIQRTQQEDSAVYLCASSPWGGFHNEQFFGPGTRLTVL.

The rearrangement links TRBV5-4 to TRBJ2-5; 10 bases agree with TRBD1. The DNA end is more similar to TRBJ2-7, so the J call may be wrong. The CDR3 contains 15 residues. CDR1 is SGHNT and CDR2 is YYREEE in the germline V gene (reference sequence). The DNA for the CDR3 is TGTGCCAGCAGTCCCTTGGGACAGGGGCCCTACGAGCAGTACTTC. It translates to CASSPLGQGPYEQYF.

The table lists this clone with a few counts. The CDR3: CASSWKQTYEQYF. The CDR3 DNA follows: TGTGCCAGCAGCTGGAAACAGACCTACGAGCAGTACTTC. This chain uses TRBV7-2 with TRBJ2-7; D not resolved. Trimming left V 4 bases short and J 2 bases short, with 9 bases between. This CDR3 region has 13 residues. The germline gives CDR1 SGHTA, CDR2 FQGNSA.

This chain links TRBV6-1 with TRBJ2-3; 8 nucleotides line up with TRBD1. V lost 3 bases, J lost 2 bases, and 4 bases stayed unmatched. Germline CDR1 reads MNHNS; CDR2 reads SASEGT. The CDR3 contains 15 residues. CDR3 in amino acids: CASSDRTGPTDTQYF. CDR3 nucleotide sequence: TGTGCCAGCAGTGACCGGACAGGGCCCACAGATACGCAGTATTTT.